This TCR beta chain was captured in a study of blood T cell repertoires in COVID-19. Overall study: The samples span acute and convalescent COVID-19 from the United States, Italy and Spain. Sources were T cells, B-cell-depleted T cells, or PBMCs; the material itself was cDNA or gDNA.

Looked up from germline, CDR1 is MNHEY and CDR2 is SVGEGT. V lost 4 bases and J 4 bases, leaving 3 bases between the germline ends. This CDR3 is 11 amino acids long. Original processing notes: Estimated nucleated cell counts came from reference gene primer amplification. The assay was immunoSEQ multiplex PCR, and TCRdb's table has in-frame clones only and misses some. From that table come the V and J calls and clone size; the DNA was used to work out D and trimming. The sample carries just over 50,000 clones, 65% to 90% recorded once. The specimen sequenced was peripheral blood. The source is a man in his sixties or seventies with acute or convalescent COVID-19. V and J are TRBV6-2 or TRBV6-3 and TRBJ2-3, with D unclear. CDR3 sequence: CASSSADTQYF. Here the CDR3 DNA reads TGTGCCAGCAGTTCCGCAGATACGCAGTATTTT.